A selection of T cell receptor beta chains follows, all from one sample in a study of T cell repertoires in cytomegalovirus infection. TCRdb re-analysed the reads in MiXCR, keeping a single row per CDR3 protein. The sample records some 680,000 distinct CDR3 sequences, roughly 35% being singletons. The material sequenced was PBMCs. Every receptor here comes from a human donor in good health (CMV status not recorded). Some clones in this sample may be carry-over from other donors' samples. Both conserved end residues are part of each CDR3. Each record gives: D gene, J gene, clone size, V gene, CDR3 protein, CDR3 DNA. The D gene is left open where the match is weak. Clone size is stated in some rows and not others, as once, few, many or a class when expanded.

.	TRBJ2-1	many	TRBV7-2	CASSQNVPYNEQFF	TGTGCCAGCAGCCAAAACGTACCTTACAATGAGCAGTTCTTC
.	TRBJ2-1	many	TRBV7-4	CASSTPGRDSSYNEQFF	TGTGCCAGCAGCACTCCCGGTCGAGACAGCTCCTACAATGAGCAGTTCTTC
TRBD1	TRBJ2-1	few	TRBV11-1	CASSDTWTGGNEQFF	TGTGCCAGCAGCGACACATGGACAGGGGGCAATGAGCAGTTCTTC
.	TRBJ2-1	.	TRBV7-2	CASSEGQQQFF	TGTGCCAGCAGCGAGGGACAACAGCAGTTCTTC
.	TRBJ2-1	.	TRBV12-3/TRBV12-4	CASSFWGVGNEQFF	TGTGCCAGCAGTTTCTGGGGGGTTGGCAATGAGCAGTTCTTC
.	TRBJ1-2	.	TRBV11-2	CASSISTGTYGYTF	TGTGCCAGCAGCATATCCACAGGGACCTATGGCTACACCTTC
TRBD1	TRBJ2-7	.	TRBV11-2	CASSSRGTGYYEQYF	TGTGCCAGCAGCTCGCGGGGGACAGGGTACTACGAGCAGTACTTC
.	TRBJ1-5	many	TRBV6-5	CASSYGGGQPQHF	TGTGCCAGCAGTTACGGGGGAGGGCAGCCCCAGCATTTT
.	TRBJ1-5	many	TRBV28	CASSPGDQPQHF	TGTGCCAGCAGTCCCGGAGATCAGCCCCAGCATTTT
TRBD2	TRBJ2-5	.	TRBV14	CASSYRTSGKETQYF	TGTGCCAGCAGCTATCGGACTAGCGGGAAAGAGACCCAGTACTTC
.	TRBJ1-4	.	TRBV7-9	CASSSASYNEKLFF	TGTGCCAGCAGCTCAGCCTCTTATAATGAAAAACTGTTTTTT
.	TRBJ2-5	.	TRBV7-4	CASSLNSYQETQYF	TGTGCCAGCAGCTTAAACTCCTACCAAGAGACCCAGTACTTC
.	TRBJ1-2	.	TRBV25-1	CASSDLVGFGGYTF	TGTGCCAGCAGTGATTTAGTGGGGTTTGGTGGCTACACCTTC
TRBD1	TRBJ1-2	many	TRBV7-2	CASSRVWTGANGYTF	TGTGCCAGCAGCCGAGTGTGGACAGGGGCAAATGGCTACACCTTC
.	TRBJ2-7	few	TRBV20-1	CSAGPGQGPYEQYF	TGCAGTGCTGGGCCTGGGCAGGGCCCCTACGAGCAGTACTTC
.	TRBJ1-3	many	TRBV7-9	CASSPQAISGNTIYF	TGTGCCAGCAGCCCGCAGGCCATCTCTGGAAACACCATATATTTT
TRBD2	TRBJ2-1	few	TRBV12-3/TRBV12-4	CASSLRTSSYNEQFF	TGTGCCAGCAGTTTGCGGACTAGTTCCTACAATGAGCAGTTCTTC
.	TRBJ2-5	.	TRBV12-3/TRBV12-4	CASSLILGRKETQYF	TGTGCCAGCAGTTTAATTCTGGGGCGTAAAGAGACCCAGTACTTC
.	TRBJ2-1	.	TRBV2	CASSVRLNEQFF	TGTGCCAGCAGTGTTAGACTCAATGAGCAGTTCTTC
TRBD1	TRBJ2-7	many	TRBV7-2	CASSRFETGGDEQYF	TGTGCCAGCAGCCGATTTGAGACAGGGGGGGACGAGCAGTACTTC
TRBD2	TRBJ2-3	.	TRBV7-9	CASRHAGGPTDTQYF	TGTGCCAGCAGACACGCGGGAGGGCCGACAGATACGCAGTATTTT
TRBD2	TRBJ2-1	.	TRBV29-1	CSVQGLAGGTGSYNEQFF	TGCAGCGTCCAGGGTCTAGCGGGAGGTACCGGCTCTTACAATGAGCAGTTCTTC
.	TRBJ2-7	many	TRBV7-6	CASSLEVTSYEQYF	TGTGCCAGCAGCTTAGAGGTTACATCCTACGAGCAGTACTTC
TRBD1	TRBJ1-2	.	TRBV10-2	CASRATGGWYGYTF	TGCGCCAGCAGAGCGACAGGGGGCTGGTATGGCTACACCTTC
.	TRBJ1-2	.	TRBV9	CSSSEGPEGVYGYTF	TGTTCCAGCAGCGAAGGTCCAGAAGGGGTGTATGGCTACACCTTC
.	TRBJ2-5	.	TRBV6-2/TRBV6-3	CASKEQWETQYF	TGTGCCAGCAAGGAACAGTGGGAGACCCAGTACTTC
TRBD2	TRBJ2-3	.	TRBV5-4	CASRTSGDTDTQYF	TGTGCCAGCAGGACTAGCGGGGACACAGATACGCAGTATTTT
TRBD2	TRBJ2-5	.	TRBV10-3	CAIRGGVLGDQETQYF	TGTGCCATCAGGGGGGGGGTTTTGGGAGACCAAGAGACCCAGTACTTC
.	TRBJ1-2	.	TRBV20-1	CSARDRYTF	TGCAGTGCTAGAGACAGGTACACCTTC
.	TRBJ1-1	once	TRBV4-1	CASSQEVYTEAFF	TGCGCCAGCAGCCAAGAGGTGTATACTGAAGCTTTCTTT
TRBD2	TRBJ2-5	.	TRBV7-8	CASSLNRPNAGEVEETQYF	TGTGCCAGCAGCTTAAACAGGCCGAACGCGGGAGAAGTGGAAGAGACCCAGTACTTC
.	TRBJ1-6	.	TRBV19	CASSRRTETYSPLHF	TGTGCCAGTAGTCGGCGGACAGAGACGTATTCACCCCTCCACTTT
.	TRBJ2-2	.	TRBV20-1	CSASKGVGELFF	TGCAGTGCTAGCAAAGGGGTTGGGGAGCTGTTTTTT
TRBD1	TRBJ2-1	.	TRBV7-1	CASSPNQGAYNERFF	TGTGCCAGCAGCCCTAACCAGGGGGCCTACAATGAGCGGTTCTTC
TRBD1	TRBJ1-6	once	TRBV20-1	CSATPGQGRRSPLHF	TGCAGTGCCACACCGGGACAGGGGAGACGGTCACCCCTCCACTTT
.	TRBJ2-3	.	TRBV15	CATRPLVESTDTQYF	TGTGCCACCAGGCCATTAGTAGAGAGCACAGATACGCAGTATTTT
.	TRBJ1-2	few	TRBV7-8	CASSFPGVGGYTF	TGTGCCAGCAGCTTCCCAGGGGTGGGGGGCTACACCTTC
TRBD1	TRBJ2-7	many	TRBV7-8	CASSWIGTGENEQYF	TGTGCCAGCAGCTGGATCGGGACAGGGGAGAACGAGCAGTACTTC
.	TRBJ1-2	.	TRBV4-1	CASSQDRAEAYGYTF	TGCGCCAGCAGCCAAGATAGGGCGGAGGCGTATGGCTACACCTTC
TRBD2	TRBJ2-3	.	TRBV5-5	CASSFETSFAQYF	TGTGCCAGCAGCTTCGAGACTAGCTTTGCGCAGTATTTT
TRBD1	TRBJ2-7	.	TRBV7-9	CASSLDGRQGTAYEQYF	TGTGCCAGCAGCTTAGACGGGCGACAGGGTACCGCCTACGAGCAGTACTTC
TRBD2	TRBJ2-7	many	TRBV7-3	CASSQTSGGPYEQYF	TGTGCCAGCAGCCAAACTAGCGGGGGGCCATACGAGCAGTACTTC
TRBD1	TRBJ1-5	.	TRBV7-2	CASSLIGTGGVQPPPF	TGTGCCAGCAGCTTAATCGGGACAGGGGGCGTTCAGCCCCCGCCTTTT
TRBD2	TRBJ2-1	many	TRBV7-2	CASSPSGISSYNEQFF	TGTGCCAGCAGTCCTAGCGGGATAAGCTCCTACAATGAGCAGTTCTTC
.	TRBJ2-3	many	TRBV6-1	CASGRTSWTDTQYF	TGTGCCAGCGGCCGAACGAGTTGGACAGATACGCAGTATTTT
.	TRBJ2-7	many	TRBV6-6	CASSYTSYEQYF	TGTGCCAGCAGTTACACATCCTACGAGCAGTACTTC
TRBD1	TRBJ2-1	.	TRBV4-1	CASSQDSLEGAPSYNEQFF	TGTGCCAGCAGCCAAGATAGCCTCGAGGGGGCTCCCTCCTACAATGAGCAGTTCTTC
.	TRBJ2-2	.	TRBV19	CASSILVNTGELFF	TGTGCCAGTAGTATTCTGGTGAACACCGGGGAGCTGTTTTTT
.	TRBJ2-1	once	TRBV25-1	CASSEQQGGEQFF	TGTGCCAGCAGTGAACAACAGGGTGGTGAGCAGTTCTTC
TRBD1	TRBJ1-6	.	TRBV7-6	CASSHAGDRSNSPLHF	TGTGCCAGCAGCCATGCGGGGGACAGGAGCAATTCACCCCTCCACTTT